Given below is one T cell receptor (beta chain) in context. Individually, cDNA molecules had unique molecular identifiers attached to them. TCRdb processed the 5' RACE reads anew with MiXCR; each CDR3 protein has one entry. The sample consists of approximately 65,000 distinct CDR3 sequences, approximately 10% of them appearing once. The germline V gene has CDR1 SGHTA and CDR2 FQGNSA. The CDR3 runs to 19 residues. The junction had 15 bases not matched to a gene; V was cut back by 5 bases and J by 1 base. The entry originates in a study of early T cells in non-severe SARS-CoV-2 infection. For the study at large: Bulk RNA taken from unsorted whole blood was sequenced, leaving chains unpaired.

The source is an adult who was a healthcare worker with PCR-confirmed SARS-CoV-2 infection or an uninfected control (not recorded which). The specimen was whole blood, collected at baseline. The V gene is TRBV7-2, the J gene TRBJ2-3, with TRBD2 identical over 10 bases. The CDR3 spells CASSPPLAGRTYRTDTQYF. The CDR3 DNA reads TGTGCCAGCAGCCCCCCACTAGCGGGGCGCACTTACCGCACAGATACGCAGTATTTT.